This TCR beta chain was recovered during a study of cytomegalovirus exposure and HLA in healthy donors. CDR3 length equals 12 residues. The germline gives CDR1 SGHRS, CDR2 YFSETQ. Trimming stripped 1 base from V and 5 bases from J, with 7 bases between. The PCR contained 60 Vbeta and 13 Jbeta primers. Using immunoSEQ multiplex PCR, the repertoire was profiled, and TCRdb retains in-frame clones only, with some absent. The repertoire includes 120,000 or so clones, 75% to 85% of them detected once, and 2.5% to 3% sits in the top ten. The V call is TRBV5-1, the J call TRBJ2-7, with D hard to call. The sequenced sample consisted of PBMCs. This TCR came from a man aged 25-40 years in good health and CMV-seronegative. In DNA, the CDR3 is TGCGCCAGCAGCTTGAATGGCCACGAGCAGTACTTC. This sequence encodes CASSLNGHEQYF.